Many counts were recorded for the clone carrying this T cell receptor beta chain. The antigen remains unidentified. Other DNA sequences in the sample encode the same CDR3. The data stem from a study of metastatic and nonmetastatic thyroid tumors. The overall study: Malignant thyroid and benign thyroid patients provided blood and tumor or nodule tissue whose repertoires were compared.

No treatment of any kind had been given to any patient before thyroid surgery. Original data processing: Clinicopathological groups supplied CDR3 differences that were used to build a distant-metastasis classifier for papillary thyroid cancer. TCRdb re-processed the PCR reads through MiXCR. The V and J calls here are based on TCRdb, not the publication. Here the sample spans some 23,000 clones, about 13% being singletons. The CDR3 length is 16 residues. The germline gives CDR1 ENHRY, CDR2 SYGVKD. Unmatched junction bases numbered 8, after V lost 3 bases and J lost 2 bases. Study-wide results and caveats: Compared with benign nodules, malignant thyroid tumors were reported to have significantly higher TCR beta diversity in both blood and tumor.

Sequencing was performed on blood. The chain combines TRBV10-3 with TRBJ2-3; 7 positions agree with TRBD1. The receptor was isolated from a female donor with papillary thyroid cancer or a benign thyroid nodule (not recorded which). Some clones in this sample may be carry-over from other donors' samples. CDR3 loop: CAISDHGTVSTDTQYF. The CDR3, as DNA: TGTGCCATCAGTGATCATGGGACAGTTTCCACAGATACGCAGTATTTT.